Described below is a single T cell receptor beta chain sequence and its context. Its antigen is not known. This sample is part of a study of shared clonotypes between healthy human individuals. About the research overall: The study enrolled a couple of women and three men aged 18 to 49. Study-wide points: Researchers found naive subsets generally carried larger estimated richness than memory subsets.

This CDR3 contains 13 residues. Germline V lookup: CDR1 LNHNV, CDR2 YYDKDF (reference sequence). Trimming left V 3 bases short and J 0 bases short, with 5 bases between. Naive CD8 cells were CD45RO-negative, positively selected for CCR7, excluding terminally differentiated effector memory CD45RA+ cells. Over several immunoSEQ plates, each subset's genomic DNA was distributed in even portions. Sequencing was performed with immunoSEQ multiplex PCR; in TCRdb, only in-frame clones are kept and a portion is missing. Of hundreds of thousands of clones listed, 95% to 96% are singletons. The specimen sequenced was naive CD8+ T cells sorted from blood. The TCR sequence derives from a woman younger than 45 in good health. The chain carries TRBV15 and TRBJ1-1, with D unresolved. DNA of the CDR3: TGTGCCACCAGCAGCCGAGTGAACACTGAAGCTTTCTTT. It is translated as CATSSRVNTEAFF.